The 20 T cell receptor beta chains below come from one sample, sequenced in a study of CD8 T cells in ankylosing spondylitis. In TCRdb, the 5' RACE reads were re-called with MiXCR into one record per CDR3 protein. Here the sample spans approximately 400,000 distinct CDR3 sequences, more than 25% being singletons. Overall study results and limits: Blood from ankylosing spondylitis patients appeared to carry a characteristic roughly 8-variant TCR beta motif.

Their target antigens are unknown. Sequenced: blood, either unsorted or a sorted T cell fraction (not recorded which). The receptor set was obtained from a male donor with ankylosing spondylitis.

CDR3 coding DNA: TGTGCCAGCACCATCCCGTCCCGCTCGTCCTATGGCTACACCTTC. Its translation is CASTIPSRSSYGYTF. The rearrangement uses TRBV12-3 or TRBV12-4 and TRBJ1-2; D not resolved. There are 15 residues in the CDR3. Between the trimmed V and J ends, which lost 7 bases and 4 bases, there was a span of 19 bases.

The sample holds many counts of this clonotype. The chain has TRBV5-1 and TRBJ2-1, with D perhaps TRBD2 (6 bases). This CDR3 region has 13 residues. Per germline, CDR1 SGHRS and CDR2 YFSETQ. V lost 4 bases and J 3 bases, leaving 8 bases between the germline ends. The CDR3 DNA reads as TGCGCCAGCAGCCCGGACTACTACAATGAGCAGTTCTTC. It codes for CASSPDYYNEQFF. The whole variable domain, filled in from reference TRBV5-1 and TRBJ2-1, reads KAGVTQTPRYLIKTRGQQVTLSCSPISGHRSVSWYQQTPGQGLQFLFEYFSETQRNKGNFPGRFSGRQFSNSRSEMNVSTLELGDSALYLCASSPDYYNEQFFGPGTRLTVL.

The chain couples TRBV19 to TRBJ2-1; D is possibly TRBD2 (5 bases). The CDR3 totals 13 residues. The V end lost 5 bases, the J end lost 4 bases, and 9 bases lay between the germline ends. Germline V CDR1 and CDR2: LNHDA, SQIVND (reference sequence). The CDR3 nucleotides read TGTGCCAGTAGTTCCCCGGGATACAATGAGCAGTTCTTC. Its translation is CASSSPGYNEQFF.

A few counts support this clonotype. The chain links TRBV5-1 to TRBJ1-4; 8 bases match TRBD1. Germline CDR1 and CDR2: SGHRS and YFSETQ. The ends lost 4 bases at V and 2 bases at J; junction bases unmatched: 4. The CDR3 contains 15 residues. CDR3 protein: CASSQQGGTNEKLFF. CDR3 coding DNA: TGCGCCAGCAGCCAACAGGGGGGCACTAATGAAAAACTGTTTTTT. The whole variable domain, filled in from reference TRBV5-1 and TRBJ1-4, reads KAGVTQTPRYLIKTRGQQVTLSCSPISGHRSVSWYQQTPGQGLQFLFEYFSETQRNKGNFPGRFSGRQFSNSRSEMNVSTLELGDSALYLCASSQQGGTNEKLFFGSGTQLSVL.

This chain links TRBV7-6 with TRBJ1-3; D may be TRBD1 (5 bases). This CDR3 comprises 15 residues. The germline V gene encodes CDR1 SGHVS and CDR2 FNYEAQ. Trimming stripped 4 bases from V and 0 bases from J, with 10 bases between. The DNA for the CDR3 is TGTGCCAGCAGCTCCCAGGGTCGCTCTGGAAACACCATATATTTT. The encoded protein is CASSSQGRSGNTIYF.

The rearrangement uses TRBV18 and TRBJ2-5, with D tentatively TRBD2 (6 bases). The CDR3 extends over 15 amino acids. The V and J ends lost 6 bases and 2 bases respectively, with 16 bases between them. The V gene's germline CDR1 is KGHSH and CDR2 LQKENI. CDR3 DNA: TGTGCCAGCTCGAAGTTGACTAGTCGACAAGAGACCCAGTACTTC. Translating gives CASSKLTSRQETQYF.

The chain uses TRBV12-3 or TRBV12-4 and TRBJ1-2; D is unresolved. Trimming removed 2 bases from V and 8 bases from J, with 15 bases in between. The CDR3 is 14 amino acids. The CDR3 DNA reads TGTGCCAGCAGTTTAAGTACTCAATTGGGAGGCTACACCTTC. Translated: CASSLSTQLGGYTF.

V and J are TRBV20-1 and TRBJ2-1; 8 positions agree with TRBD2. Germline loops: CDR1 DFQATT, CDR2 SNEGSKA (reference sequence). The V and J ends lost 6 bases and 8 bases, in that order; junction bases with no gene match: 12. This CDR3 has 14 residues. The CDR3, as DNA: TGCAGTGCCTCGCCCACTAGCGGTTACGATGAGCAGTTCTTC. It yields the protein CSASPTSGYDEQFF.

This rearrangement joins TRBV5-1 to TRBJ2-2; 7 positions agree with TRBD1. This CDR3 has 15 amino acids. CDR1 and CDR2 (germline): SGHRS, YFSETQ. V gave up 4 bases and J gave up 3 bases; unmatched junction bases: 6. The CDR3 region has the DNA TGCGCCAGCAGCCAGACAGGGTCGTACACCGGGGAGCTGTTTTTT. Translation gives CASSQTGSYTGELFF.

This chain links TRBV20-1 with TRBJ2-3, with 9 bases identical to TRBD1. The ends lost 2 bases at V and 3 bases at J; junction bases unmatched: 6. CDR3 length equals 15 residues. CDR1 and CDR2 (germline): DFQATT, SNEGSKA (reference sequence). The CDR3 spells CSARLRDRVTDTQYF. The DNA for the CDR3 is TGCAGTGCTAGACTCCGGGACAGGGTTACAGATACGCAGTATTTT.

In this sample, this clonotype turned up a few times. CDR3 amino acids: CASSLLRGGRTSGTQETQYF. The CDR3 DNA sequence: TGTGCCAGCAGCTTACTCCGGGGTGGAAGGACTAGCGGGACTCAAGAGACCCAGTACTTC. The genes are TRBV11-1 and TRBJ2-5, with 12 bases aligning to TRBD2. CDR1 and CDR2 from the germline V gene are SGHAT and FQDESV (reference sequence). This CDR3 region has 20 residues. V was pared by 2 bases and J by 2 bases, with 15 bases of the junction left unmatched.

CDR3 coding DNA: TGTGCCACCTGCCGAGGACGGAGCACAGATACGCAGTATTTT. Its protein product is CATCRGRSTDTQYF. The chain is built from TRBV24-1 and TRBJ2-3; D ambiguous. The V and J ends lost 9 bases and 0 bases respectively, with 12 bases between them. The germline gives CDR1 KGHDR, CDR2 SFDVKD. The CDR3 covers 14 residues.

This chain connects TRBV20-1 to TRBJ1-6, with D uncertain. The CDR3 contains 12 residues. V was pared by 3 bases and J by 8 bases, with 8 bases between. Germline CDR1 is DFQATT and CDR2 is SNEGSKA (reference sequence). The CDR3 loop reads CSASGIDSPLHF. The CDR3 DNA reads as TGCAGTGCTAGTGGGATAGATTCACCCCTCCACTTT.

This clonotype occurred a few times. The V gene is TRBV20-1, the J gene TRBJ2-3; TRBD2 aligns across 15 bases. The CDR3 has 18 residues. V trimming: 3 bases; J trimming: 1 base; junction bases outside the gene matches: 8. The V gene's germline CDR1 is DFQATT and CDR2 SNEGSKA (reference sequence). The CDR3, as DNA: TGCAGTGCTAGGAGGACTAGCGGGAGGGCCGTCGGCACAGATACGCAGTATTTT. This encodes CSARRTSGRAVGTDTQYF.

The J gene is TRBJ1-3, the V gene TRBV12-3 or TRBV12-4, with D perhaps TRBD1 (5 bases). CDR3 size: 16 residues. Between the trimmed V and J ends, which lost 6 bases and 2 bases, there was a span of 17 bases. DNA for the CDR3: TGTGCCAGCAGCCGTTATCCCGGGACGACTGGAAACACCATATATTTT. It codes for CASSRYPGTTGNTIYF.

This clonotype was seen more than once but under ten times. The CDR3 nucleotides are TGTGCCAGCAGTGAATTGAAACTAAACCGGAATGAAAAACTGTTTTTT. Its protein product is CASSELKLNRNEKLFF. The chain employs TRBV25-1 and TRBJ1-4; D unclear. Germline V gives CDR1 MGHDK, CDR2 SYGVNS. V was cut by 1 base and J by 5 bases, with 14 bases left in between. The CDR3 runs 16 residues.

CDR3 in amino acids: CASSLETGPQETQYF. CDR3 nucleotide sequence: TGTGCCAGCAGCTTAGAAACAGGACCCCAAGAGACCCAGTACTTC. The V and J genes are TRBV7-9 and TRBJ2-5; D perhaps matches TRBD1 (5 bases). The germline V and J ends were trimmed by 1 base and 1 base, with 10 bases remaining between them. There are 15 residues in the CDR3. CDR1 SEHNR and CDR2 FQNEAQ come from the germline V gene (reference sequence).

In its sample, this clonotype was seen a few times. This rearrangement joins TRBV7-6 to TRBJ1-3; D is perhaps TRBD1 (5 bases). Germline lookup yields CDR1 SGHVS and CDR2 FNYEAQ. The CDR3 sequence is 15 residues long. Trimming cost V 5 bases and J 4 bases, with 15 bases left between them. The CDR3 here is CASSPPGAIGNTIYF. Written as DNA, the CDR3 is TGTGCCAGCAGCCCCCCCGGGGCGATAGGAAACACCATATATTTT.

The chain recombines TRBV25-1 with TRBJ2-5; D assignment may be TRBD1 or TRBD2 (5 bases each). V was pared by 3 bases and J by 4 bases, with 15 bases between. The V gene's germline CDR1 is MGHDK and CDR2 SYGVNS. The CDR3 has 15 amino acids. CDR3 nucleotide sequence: TGTGCCAGCAGTGACCTGGGGGTGGGGGTAGAGACCCAGTACTTC. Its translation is CASSDLGVGVETQYF.

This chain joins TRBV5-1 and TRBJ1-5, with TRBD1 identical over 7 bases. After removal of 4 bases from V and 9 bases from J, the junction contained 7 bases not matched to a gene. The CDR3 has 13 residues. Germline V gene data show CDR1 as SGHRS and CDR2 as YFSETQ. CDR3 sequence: CASSTDREGPQHF. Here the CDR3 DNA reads TGCGCCAGCAGCACTGACAGGGAAGGGCCCCAGCATTTT.